Detailed here is one T cell receptor beta chain. This sample was included in a study of T cells expressing NK-cell markers. Study-level information: Sequenced donors, eight in total, included seven who were HCMV-seropositive and one who was seronegative.

TCRdb reprocessed the 5' RACE reads, with one entry per CDR3 protein and no DNA. The record lists roughly 420,000 distinct CDR3 sequences, of which the ten most abundant hold 6% to 9.5%. Germline V lookup: CDR1 DFQATT, CDR2 SNEGSKA (reference sequence). This CDR3 is built from 13 residues. The specimen was blood T cells: a sorted CD56 or NKG2C T cell subset, CD4+ or CD8+ T cells, or bulk PBMC T cells (not recorded which). The TCR sequence derives from a woman aged 18 to 75 in good health. This chain uses TRBV20-1 with TRBJ2-7; TCRdb names TRBD2, which stays unverified in the absence of DNA. CDR3 residues: CSARGTAGFEQYF.